This paragraph reports one T cell receptor beta chain. The assay was immunoSEQ multiplex PCR, and TCRdb's table has in-frame clones only and misses some. Of about 44,000 clones listed, 92% are singletons. Germline V CDR1 and CDR2: MNHNY, SVGAGI (reference sequence). J was trimmed by 5 bases and V by 0 bases; bases with no gene match: 8. The CDR3 length is 16 residues. The data originate from a study of T cell changes during pregnancy in multiple sclerosis. This chain links TRBV6-6 with TRBJ1-2; 8 positions agree with TRBD1. Sequencing was performed on CD4+ T cells from peripheral blood mononuclear cells, taken in the first trimester of pregnancy. The TCR comes from a female donor with multiple sclerosis, enrolled in a pregnancy study. Here the CDR3 DNA reads TGTGCCAGCAGTTACTCGAACAGGGGGTCTGCTTATGGCTACACCTTC. It encodes CASSYSNRGSAYGYTF.